This TCR beta chain was identified during a study of blood T cell repertoires in COVID-19. In its sample, this clone was seen once. Trimming cost V 5 bases and J 2 bases; bases outside gene matches: 8. The CDR3 runs 15 residues. Germline values: CDR1 MNHEY, CDR2 SVGAGI. The assay was immunoSEQ multiplex PCR, and TCRdb's table has in-frame clones only and misses some. Of approximately 240,000 clones in the sample, 80% to 90% were seen once. The TCR originated in a man aged 50-60 years who had recovered from COVID-19. The chain recombines TRBV6-5 with TRBJ1-2; TRBD1 agrees at 7 bases. The sample taken for sequencing was peripheral blood. Here the CDR3 DNA reads TGTGCCAGCAGTCGCGACAGGGCTACCAACTATGGCTACACCTTC. Translation: CASSRDRATNYGYTF.